One and the same sample provided the 15 T cell receptor beta chains below, sequenced in a study of blood T cells in healthy people across ages. A second PCR, run for roughly 7 to 11 cycles, used a sample-barcoded 5' primer plus a J-beta primer mix. A single record per CDR3 protein comes from TCRdb applying MiXCR to the 5' RACE reads. The table has about 1,800,000 distinct CDR3 sequences, 28% seen once; the top ten hold about 7.7%. The sample consisted of blood. The receptors here all came from a woman younger than 45 in good health.

As regards this clonotype: One junction end disagrees with the germline gene, perhaps due to a read error. This chain joins TRBV20-1 and TRBJ1-1; D remains ambiguous. Germline loops: CDR1 DFQATT, CDR2 SNEGSKA (reference sequence). The CDR3 totals 14 residues. The CDR3 bases are TGCAGTGCTGGAGAAGTTGGACCTCTAGCTGAAGCTTTCTTT. Its translation is CSAGEVGPLAEAFF.

The chain joins TRBV5-1 to TRBJ2-1; 9 nucleotides line up with TRBD2. CDR1 and CDR2 (germline): SGHRS, YFSETQ. With 4 bases clipped from V and 6 bases from J, the junction kept 5 bases outside the gene matches. CDR3 length: 14 amino acids. The CDR3 region is CASSIMTSGNEQFF. CDR3 DNA sequence: TGCGCCAGCAGCATCATGACTAGCGGCAATGAGCAGTTCTTC.

The chain has TRBV18 and TRBJ1-2; 7 bases agree with TRBD1. Germline CDR1 reads KGHSH; CDR2 reads LQKENI. The CDR3 has 14 residues. V lost 5 bases, J lost 4 bases, and 7 bases stayed unmatched. The CDR3 nucleotides read TGTGCCAGCTCATTGGGACAGAGCACCTATGGCTACACCTTC. This sequence encodes CASSLGQSTYGYTF.

V gene TRBV3-1 combines with J gene TRBJ2-1; either TRBD1 or TRBD2 may fit D (5 bases each). The CDR3 is 16 amino acids. V dropped 3 bases and J dropped 1 base, with 13 bases sitting between them. CDR1 is LGHDT and CDR2 is YNNKEL in the germline V gene (reference sequence). This CDR3 is CASSHGGRISYNEQFF. CDR3 DNA: TGTGCCAGCAGCCATGGGGGTCGGATTTCCTACAATGAGCAGTTCTTC.

This chain joins TRBV4-1 and TRBJ2-6; D is ambiguous. In germline, CDR1 is MGHRA, CDR2 YSYEKL. This CDR3 contains 16 residues. Trimming took 0 bases from V and 4 from J, leaving 10 bases between them. The CDR3 loop reads CASSQEASVGANVLTF. The CDR3 region has the DNA TGCGCCAGCAGCCAAGAAGCCTCTGTGGGGGCCAACGTCCTGACTTTC.

CDR3 bases: TGTGCCAGCAGCCAAGGACGGGGGGCTGAGGGCTACACCTTC. This codes for CASSQGRGAEGYTF. The V gene is TRBV3-1, the J gene TRBJ1-2; D is perhaps TRBD1 (6 bases). Trimming pared 1 base from V and 8 bases from J, leaving 14 bases between. The CDR3 totals 14 residues. The germline gives CDR1 LGHDT, CDR2 YNNKEL (reference sequence).

This sequence joins TRBV24-1 and TRBJ2-7; the match to TRBD2 covers 7 bases. Trimming at V came to 5 bases and at J to 5 bases, leaving 14 bases not matched to a gene. The CDR3 loop spans 16 amino acids. Per the germline V gene, CDR1 is KGHDR and CDR2 is SFDVKD. The CDR3 region is CATSGPGLDLSDEQYF. CDR3 coding DNA: TGTGCCACCAGTGGTCCCGGACTAGATCTTAGCGACGAGCAGTACTTC.

In this sample, this clonotype turned up a few times. The chain has TRBV2 and TRBJ2-5; weak D call: TRBD2 (6 bases). CDR3 length: 14 residues. V was shortened by 8 bases and J by 0 bases, with 13 bases between the two germline ends. Per the germline V gene, CDR1 is SNHLY and CDR2 is FYNNEI. This CDR3 reads CASSTSGYQETQYF. DNA of the CDR3: TGTGCCAGCTCAACAAGCGGGTACCAAGAGACCCAGTACTTC.

The CDR3 loop is CASSPDEKPGQPNTGELFF. The DNA for the CDR3 is TGTGCCAGCAGCCCAGACGAAAAACCGGGACAGCCGAACACCGGGGAGCTGTTTTTT. V and J are TRBV11-2 and TRBJ2-2; 7 bases line up with TRBD1. CDR1 and CDR2 from the germline V gene are SGHAT and FQNNGV. The CDR3 extends over 19 amino acids. V lost 5 bases, J lost 0 bases, and 15 bases stayed unmatched. The entire variable domain, with the rest obtained from reference TRBV11-2 and TRBJ2-2, is as follows: EAGVAQSPRYKIIEKRQSVAFWCNPISGHATLYWYQQILGQGPKLLIQFQNNGVVDDSQLPKDRFSAERLKGVDSTLKIQPAKLEDSAVYLCASSPDEKPGQPNTGELFFGEGSRLTVL.

This clonotype was counted only a few times. In DNA, the CDR3 is TGCGCCAGCAGCCAGCGGGAGGGGTCCAATGAGCAGTTCTTC. Its protein is CASSQREGSNEQFF. The chain links TRBV4-1 to TRBJ2-1; 9 nucleotides match TRBD2. The CDR3 is made up of 14 amino acids. From germline, CDR1 is MGHRA and CDR2 YSYEKL. V was clipped by 3 bases and J by 6 bases; unmatched bases: 3.

For this clonotype: One end of the junction varies from germline; a read error may be responsible. The J gene is TRBJ2-3, the V gene TRBV7-7; D unclear. Germline V lookup: CDR1 SSHAT, CDR2 FNYEAQ (reference sequence). This CDR3 is built from 14 residues. The CDR3 DNA reads as TGTGCTAGCAGCTTAGGCCAGGAATTAGATACGCAGTATTTT. It codes for CASSLGQELDTQYF.

This clonotype turned up a few times. The rearrangement links TRBV9 to TRBJ2-3, with 8 bases that match TRBD2. With V trimmed by 0 bases and J by 6 bases, 6 bases remained unmatched. Germline V gives CDR1 SGDLS, CDR2 YYNGEE. The CDR3 covers 15 residues. CDR3 DNA sequence: TGTGCCAGCAGCGTAGAGGGCGGGGGGACGGATACGCAGTATTTT. Protein: CASSVEGGGTDTQYF. The whole variable domain, remainder taken from reference TRBV9 and TRBJ2-3, is DSGVTQTPKHLITATGQRVTLRCSPRSGDLSVYWYQQSLDQGLQFLIQYYNGEERAKGNILERFSAQQFPDLHSELNLSSLELGDSALYFCASSVEGGGTDTQYFGPGTRLTVL.

The CDR3 sequence is CASSPNSGRAGQYF. The CDR3 DNA follows: TGTGCCAGCAGCCCTAATAGCGGGAGGGCTGGGCAGTACTTC. The J gene is TRBJ2-5, the V gene TRBV9, with 11 positions matching TRBD2. The J segment lost 11 bases and the V segment lost 4 bases, leaving 10 bases of the junction unmatched. CDR3 length: 14 amino acids. Germline values: CDR1 SGDLS, CDR2 YYNGEE.

A few counts support this clonotype. This may stem from a read error, because a much larger clone lies one nucleotide away. The CDR3 reads CASSFGGASYGQYF. CDR3 nucleotides: TGTGCCAGCAGCTTCGGGGGAGCCAGCTACGGGCAGTACTTC. J is TRBJ2-5 and V is TRBV7-2, with D possibly matching TRBD2 (6 bases). Trimming took 3 bases from V and 11 from J, leaving 19 bases between them. The CDR3 runs to 14 residues. Germline V lookup: CDR1 SGHTA, CDR2 FQGNSA.

CDR3: CASSVVEGRRAEAFF. CDR3 bases: TGTGCCAGCAGCGTAGTGGAGGGGAGGAGGGCTGAAGCTTTCTTT. The genes are TRBV9 and TRBJ1-1; tentative D call: TRBD1 (5 bases). CDR3 length: 15 residues. V was trimmed by 0 bases and J by 6 bases, leaving 15 bases between them. Germline lookup yields CDR1 SGDLS and CDR2 YYNGEE.